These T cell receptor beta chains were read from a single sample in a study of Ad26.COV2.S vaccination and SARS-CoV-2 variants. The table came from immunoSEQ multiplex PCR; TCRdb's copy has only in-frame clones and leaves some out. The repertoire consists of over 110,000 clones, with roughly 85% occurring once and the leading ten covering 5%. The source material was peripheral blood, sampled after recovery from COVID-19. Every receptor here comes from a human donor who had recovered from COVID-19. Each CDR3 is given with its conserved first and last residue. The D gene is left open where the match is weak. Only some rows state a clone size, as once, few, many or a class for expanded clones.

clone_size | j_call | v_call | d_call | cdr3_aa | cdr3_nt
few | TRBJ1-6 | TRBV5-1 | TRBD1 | CASSSDRTISPLHF | TGCGCCAGCAGCTCGGACAGGACGATTTCACCCCTCCACTTT
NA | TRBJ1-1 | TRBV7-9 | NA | CASSTDDGHTEAFF | TGTGCCAGCAGCACGGACGACGGTCACACTGAAGCTTTCTTT
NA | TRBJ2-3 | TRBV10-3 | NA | CAISESGGSSTDTQYF | TGTGCCATCAGTGAGTCTGGAGGGAGCAGCACAGATACGCAGTATTTT
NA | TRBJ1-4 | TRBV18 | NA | CASSPEGRREKLFF | TGTGCCAGCTCACCAGAGGGGAGACGGGAAAAACTGTTTTTT
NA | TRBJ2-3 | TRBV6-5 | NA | CASSGDTQYF | TGTGCCAGCAGCGGAGATACGCAGTATTTT
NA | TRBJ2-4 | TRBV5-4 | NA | CASSLPGPKNIQYF | TGTGCCAGCAGCCTTCCGGGACCCAAAAACATTCAGTACTTC
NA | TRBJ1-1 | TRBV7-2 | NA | CASSSDRQLYEAFF | TGTGCCAGCAGCTCGGACAGACAACTCTATGAAGCTTTCTTT
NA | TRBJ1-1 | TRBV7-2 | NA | CASSSNPQGLNTEAFF | TGTGCCAGCAGCTCCAATCCCCAGGGGTTGAACACTGAAGCTTTCTTT
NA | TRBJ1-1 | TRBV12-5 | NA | CASGPSADRGEAFF | TGTGCTAGTGGCCCCTCCGCCGACAGAGGCGAAGCTTTCTTT
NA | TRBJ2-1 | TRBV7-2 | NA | CASRPGPILSNEQFF | TGTGCCAGCAGGCCAGGACCAATTCTAAGCAATGAGCAGTTCTTC
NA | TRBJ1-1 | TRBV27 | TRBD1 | CASSHRGFSMNTEAFF | TGTGCCAGCAGTCACAGGGGCTTTTCCATGAACACTGAAGCTTTCTTT
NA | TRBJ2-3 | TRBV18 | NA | CASSPKGLRDPSTDTQYF | TGTGCCAGCTCACCAAAGGGACTGAGAGATCCTAGCACAGATACGCAGTATTTT
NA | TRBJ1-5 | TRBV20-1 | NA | CSAGGGKGNQPQHF | TGCAGTGCTGGTGGGGGGAAGGGCAATCAGCCCCAGCATTTT
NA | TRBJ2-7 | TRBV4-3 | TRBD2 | CASSPRPGLADSYEQYF | TGCGCCAGCAGCCCCCGCCCGGGACTAGCGGACTCCTACGAGCAGTACTTC
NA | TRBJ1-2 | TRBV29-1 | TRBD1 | CSVVAGGAEGYTF | TGCAGCGTTGTAGCAGGGGGCGCGGAAGGCTACACCTTC
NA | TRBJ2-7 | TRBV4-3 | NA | CASSQVFRPAYEQYF | TGCGCCAGCAGCCAGGTTTTTCGACCGGCCTACGAGCAGTACTTC
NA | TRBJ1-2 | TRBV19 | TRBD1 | CATLAGTGGLMGNYGYTF | TGTGCCACCCTGGCAGGGACAGGAGGCTTAATGGGGAACTATGGCTACACCTTC
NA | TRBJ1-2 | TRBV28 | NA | CASQGLTSGYTF | TGTGCCAGCCAAGGCCTCACCTCCGGCTACACCTTC
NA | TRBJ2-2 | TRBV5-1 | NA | CASSLVQKNTGELFF | TGCGCCAGCAGCTTGGTGCAGAAGAACACCGGGGAGCTGTTTTTT
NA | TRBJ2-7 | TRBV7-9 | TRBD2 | CASSLANRSSGAYEQYF | TGTGCCAGCAGCTTAGCCAATAGGTCTAGCGGGGCCTACGAGCAGTACTTC
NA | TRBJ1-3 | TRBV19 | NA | CASINSLNSGNTIYF | TGTGCCAGTATCAACAGCCTGAATTCTGGAAACACCATATATTTT
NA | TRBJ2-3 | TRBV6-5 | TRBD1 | CASSPTGDGTQYF | TGTGCCAGCAGCCCAACAGGGGACGGTACGCAGTATTTT
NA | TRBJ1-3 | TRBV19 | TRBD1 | CASRARGLSGNTIYF | TGTGCCAGTAGGGCCAGGGGGCTCTCTGGAAACACCATATATTTT
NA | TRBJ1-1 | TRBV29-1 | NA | CSVDRPLNTEAFF | TGCAGCGTTGACCGACCCTTGAACACTGAAGCTTTCTTT
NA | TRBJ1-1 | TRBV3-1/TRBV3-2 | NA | CASSLQMNTEAFF | TGTGCCAGCAGTTTACAAATGAACACTGAAGCTTTCTTT
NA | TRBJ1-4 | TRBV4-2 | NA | CASSQGHGDEKLFF | TGTGCCAGCAGCCAAGGGCACGGGGATGAAAAACTGTTTTTT
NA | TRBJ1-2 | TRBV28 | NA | CASSPNTLGGWYGYTF | TGTGCCAGCAGCCCTAATACCCTTGGGGGGTGGTATGGCTACACCTTC
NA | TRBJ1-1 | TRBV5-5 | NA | CASKLPRRGGTEAFF | TGTGCCAGCAAACTTCCCCGGAGGGGCGGCACTGAAGCTTTCTTT
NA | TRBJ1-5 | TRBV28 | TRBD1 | CASSFLDRESQPQHF | TGTGCCAGCAGTTTTCTGGACAGGGAGAGCCAGCCCCAGCATTTT
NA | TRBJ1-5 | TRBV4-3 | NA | CASSQEGTGQPQHF | TGCGCCAGCAGCCAAGAGGGAACGGGTCAGCCCCAGCATTTT
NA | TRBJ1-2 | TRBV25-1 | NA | CASSEYASGDGYTF | TGTGCCAGCAGTGAATATGCTTCGGGGGATGGCTACACCTTC
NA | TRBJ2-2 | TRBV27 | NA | CASSFAANTGELFF | TGTGCCAGCAGTTTTGCCGCGAACACCGGGGAGCTGTTTTTT
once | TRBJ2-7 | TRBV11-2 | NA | CASSLADREGDEQYF | TGTGCCAGCAGCTTGGCGGACAGGGAGGGAGACGAGCAGTACTTC
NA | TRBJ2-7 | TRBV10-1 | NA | CASSESIIHEQYF | TGCGCCAGCAGTGAGTCGATTATCCACGAGCAGTACTTC
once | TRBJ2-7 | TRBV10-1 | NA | CASSELRGYEQYF | TGCGCCAGCAGTGAGCTCCGGGGGTACGAGCAGTACTTC
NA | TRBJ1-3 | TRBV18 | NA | CASSQGEGNTIYF | TGTGCCAGCTCACAAGGGGAAGGAAACACCATATATTTT
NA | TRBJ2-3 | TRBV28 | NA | CASSSESEGSTQYF | TGTGCCAGCAGTTCCGAAAGTGAGGGTAGTACGCAGTATTTT
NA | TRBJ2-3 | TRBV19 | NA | CASSMGLAPFTDTQYF | TGTGCCAGTAGTATGGGGCTAGCACCTTTCACAGATACGCAGTATTTT
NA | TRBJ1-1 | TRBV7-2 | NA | CASSLAFTGSAEAFF | TGTGCCAGCAGCTTAGCGTTTACAGGGTCCGCTGAAGCTTTCTTT